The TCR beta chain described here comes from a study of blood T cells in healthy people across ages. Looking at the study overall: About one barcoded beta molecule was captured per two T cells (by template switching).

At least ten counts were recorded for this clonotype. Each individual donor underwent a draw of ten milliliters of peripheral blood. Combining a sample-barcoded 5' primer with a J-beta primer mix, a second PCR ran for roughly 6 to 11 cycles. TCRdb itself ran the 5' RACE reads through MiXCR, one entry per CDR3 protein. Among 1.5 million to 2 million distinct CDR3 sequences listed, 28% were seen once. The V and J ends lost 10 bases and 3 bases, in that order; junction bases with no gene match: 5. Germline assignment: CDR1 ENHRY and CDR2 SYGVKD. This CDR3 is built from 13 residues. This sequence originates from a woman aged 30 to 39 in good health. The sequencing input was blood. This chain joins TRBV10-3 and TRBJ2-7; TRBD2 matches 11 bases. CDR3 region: CAKPTSGNYEQYF. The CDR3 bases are TGTGCCAAACCGACTAGCGGGAACTACGAGCAGTACTTC.